The entry that follows covers one T cell receptor (beta chain) sequence. Its antigen specificity is not known. Base qualities are not recorded, but no much larger clone differs from it by a single base. CD8 naive samples were obtained by positive selection for CCR7 among CD45RO-negative cells, yielding a CD45RA+CCR7+ population from which TemRA cells were excluded. The donors were healthy, HIV-negative adults with no recently reported acute infections or vaccinations. All donors were Caucasian adults living in Nashville, Tennessee, USA. Blood was collected by leukapheresis, and PBMCs were isolated by Ficoll-Histopaque density gradient centrifugation and then cryopreserved in liquid nitrogen vapor phase. Purity and quantity of every magnetically sorted T cell population were checked by analytical flow cytometry. Genomic DNA was isolated from each sorted fraction and quantified by UV absorbance on a Nanodrop 2000c.

This entry belongs to a study of shared clonotypes between healthy human individuals (dated by TCRdb to the early 2020s). Regarding the research as a whole: Two women and a few men aged 18 to 49 years were included in the cohort. For each donor, three plates each were used for CD4 naive and CD4 memory, two plates were used for CD8 naive, and one plate was used for CD8 memory. Blood TCR repertoires of four to six healthy adults were deeply sequenced to estimate repertoire size and the extent of clonotype sharing between individuals. Per donor, leukapheresis produced somewhere between about 0.85 and 10 billion PBMCs. To increase sequencing depth and limit assay-specific biases, TCR repertoire library preparation and sequencing were carried out by different laboratories using diverse techniques.

Using the deep immunoSEQ assay, TCR CDR3 regions were amplified from genomic DNA by multiplex PCR. Extracted genomic DNA from each cell subset was spread evenly across all wells of several immunoSEQ 96-well plates, with each plate serving as a replicate. For sorted subsets, approximately 200 ng of genomic DNA, equivalent to 30,000 or so T cell genomes, went into each replicate PCR. Purified libraries were quantified with a Qubit 3.0 fluorometer, sized on a Bioanalyzer 2100, and re-quantified with the KAPA Library Quantification kit. Every immunoSEQ 96-well plate was sequenced on a dedicated single-read 150-cycle Illumina NextSeq 550 flow cell. The study's processing was this. The immunoSEQ output contained only junctional sequences without quality scores, so filtering could not match that applied to full-length reads. Sequences were annotated with PyIR, a Python wrapper for IgBLAST v1.9, using IMGT germline references to assign V/J genes and CDR3. Reads with weak V/J assignments (E-value above 1e-6), missing CDR3, stop codons, out-of-frame junctions, or ambiguous translated residues were removed. A V3J clonotype was defined by an identical inferred V gene, J gene, and CDR3 amino acid sequence. To compute the percentage overlap between repertoires, the number of shared unique clonotypes was divided by the size of the smaller repertoire. Repertoire richness was assessed with RTK rarefaction, the Chao1 estimator, and Recon v2.1 estimates of unobserved clonotypes. For all TCRbeta clonotypes obtained by the gDNA method from a few donors, generation probabilities were computed with OLGA. The immuneACCESS repertoire file appears here via TCRdb, limited to in-frame rearrangements. These files lack a portion of the clones; in checked studies, under half of the deficit traces to unresolved V genes, and the cause of the others is not known. V and J calls and clone size are as listed in that table; D and trimming were resolved from the DNA. Recorded for this sample are about 2.1 million clones; around 93% of them occurred a single time. The ten top clones hold 1.5% to 2% of the sample.

The investigation overall reported the following: Sampling was restricted to blood, and TCR repertoires in tissues likely differ from the TCR repertoires found in blood. Across several donors, approximately 4.9% of naive CD4, around 3.5% of naive CD8, about 2% of memory CD4, and under 0.45% of memory CD8 clonotypes were shared. Naive subsets generally had larger estimated clonotype richness than memory subsets. Incomplete sequencing was indicated by rarefaction of sorted-subset datasets, despite the large sequencing depth. Pairwise subsampling indicated that sequencing depth was expected to affect the degree of clonotype sharing among donors. Clonotypes shared by all four sorted-subset donors showed higher generation probabilities than non-shared clonotypes. The small number of donors limited the genetic and exposure-history diversity represented.

Inclusive of the bounding cysteine and phenylalanine, the CDR3 is 17 residues long. Kept here is only the CDR3 DNA, which spans 51 bases and is read in frame from base 1. As encoded in the germline V gene, CDR1 is SGHDN while CDR2 is FVKESK. Trimming costs V 0 bases and J 1 base, and their ends lie 14 bases apart. This sequence was found in a young man in good health. Some clones in this sample may be carry-over from other donors' samples. The chain uses TRBV14 and TRBJ2-3; there is no confident call for the D gene. Sequencing used naive CD8+ T cells from PBMCs. The cell subset or site label for this specimen denotes: CD45RA+CCR7+. The sequenced DNA: TGTGCCAGCAGCCAAGAGGTCGGTAGTGTTGGCACAGATACGCAGTATTTT. It specifies CASSQEVGSVGTDTQYF.